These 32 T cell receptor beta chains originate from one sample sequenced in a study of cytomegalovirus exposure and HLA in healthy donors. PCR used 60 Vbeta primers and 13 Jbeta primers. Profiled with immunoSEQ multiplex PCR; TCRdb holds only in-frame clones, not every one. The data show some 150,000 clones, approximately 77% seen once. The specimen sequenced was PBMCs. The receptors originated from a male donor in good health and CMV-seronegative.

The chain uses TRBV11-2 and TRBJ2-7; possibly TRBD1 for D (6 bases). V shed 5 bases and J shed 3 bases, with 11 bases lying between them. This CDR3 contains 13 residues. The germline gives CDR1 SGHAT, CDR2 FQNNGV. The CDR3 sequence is CASSLGTLYEQYF. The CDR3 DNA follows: TGTGCCAGCAGCCTCGGGACACTCTACGAGCAGTACTTC.

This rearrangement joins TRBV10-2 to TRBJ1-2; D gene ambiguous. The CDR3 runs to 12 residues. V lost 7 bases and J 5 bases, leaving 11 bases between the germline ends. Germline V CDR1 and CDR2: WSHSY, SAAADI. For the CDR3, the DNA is TGCGCCAGCAAACAGAGGGATTATGGCTACACCTTC. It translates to CASKQRDYGYTF.

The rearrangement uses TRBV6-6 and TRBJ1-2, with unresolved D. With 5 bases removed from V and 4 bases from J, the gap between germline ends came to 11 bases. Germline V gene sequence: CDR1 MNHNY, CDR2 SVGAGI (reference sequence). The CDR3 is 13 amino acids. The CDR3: CASSQDGVYGYTF. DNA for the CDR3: TGTGCCAGCAGTCAAGACGGAGTCTATGGCTACACCTTC.

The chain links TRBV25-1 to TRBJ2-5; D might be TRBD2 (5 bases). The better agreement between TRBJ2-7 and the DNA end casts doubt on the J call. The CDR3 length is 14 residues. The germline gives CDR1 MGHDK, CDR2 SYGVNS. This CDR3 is CASSALSGFYEQYF. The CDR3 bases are TGTGCCAGCAGCGCCTTGTCGGGATTCTACGAGCAGTACTTC.

The CDR3 loop is CASTLSGAGETQYF. CDR3 coding DNA: TGTGCCAGCACCTTGAGTGGTGCCGGTGAGACCCAGTACTTC. This chain links TRBV11-2 with TRBJ2-5; D not certain. Per the germline V gene, CDR1 is SGHAT and CDR2 is FQNNGV. Trimming shortened V by 7 bases and J by 5 bases, and 17 bases separated the two germline ends. This CDR3 is 14 amino acids long. Full variable domain (outside the CDR3, taken from reference TRBV11-2 and TRBJ2-5): EAGVAQSPRYKIIEKRQSVAFWCNPISGHATLYWYQQILGQGPKLLIQFQNNGVVDDSQLPKDRFSAERLKGVDSTLKIQPAKLEDSAVYLCASTLSGAGETQYFGPGTRLLVL.

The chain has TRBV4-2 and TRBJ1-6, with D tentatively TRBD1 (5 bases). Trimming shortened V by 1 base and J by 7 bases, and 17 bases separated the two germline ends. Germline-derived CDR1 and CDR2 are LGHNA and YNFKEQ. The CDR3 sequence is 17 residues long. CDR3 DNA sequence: TGTGCCAGCAGCCAAGGGGCCAGGGCAACCCTAAATTCACCCCTCCACTTT. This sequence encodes CASSQGARATLNSPLHF.

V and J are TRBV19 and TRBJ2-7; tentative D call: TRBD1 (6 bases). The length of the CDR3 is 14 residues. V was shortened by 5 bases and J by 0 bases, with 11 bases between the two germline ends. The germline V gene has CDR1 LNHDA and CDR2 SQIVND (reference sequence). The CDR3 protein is CASSVTGNSYEQYF. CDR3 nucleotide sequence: TGTGCCAGTAGTGTTACAGGGAACTCCTACGAGCAGTACTTC.

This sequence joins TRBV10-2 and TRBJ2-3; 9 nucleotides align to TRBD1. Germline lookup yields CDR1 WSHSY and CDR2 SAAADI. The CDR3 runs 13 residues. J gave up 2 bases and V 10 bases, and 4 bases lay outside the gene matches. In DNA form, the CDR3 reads TGCGCCACCCGGACAGGGGACACAGATACGCAGTATTTT. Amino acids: CATRTGDTDTQYF.

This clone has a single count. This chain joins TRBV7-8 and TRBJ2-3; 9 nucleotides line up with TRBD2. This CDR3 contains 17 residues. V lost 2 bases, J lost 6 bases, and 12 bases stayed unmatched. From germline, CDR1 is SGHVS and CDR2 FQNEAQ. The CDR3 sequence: CASSLRSAGGPWDTQYF. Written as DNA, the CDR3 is TGTGCCAGCAGCTTAAGAAGCGCGGGAGGGCCTTGGGATACGCAGTATTTT.

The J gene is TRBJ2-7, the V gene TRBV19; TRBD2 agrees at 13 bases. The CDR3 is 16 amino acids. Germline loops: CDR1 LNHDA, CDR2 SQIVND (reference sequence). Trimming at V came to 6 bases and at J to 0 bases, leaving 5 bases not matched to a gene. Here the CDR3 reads CASRGTSGTYSYEQYF. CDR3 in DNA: TGTGCCAGTAGGGGGACTAGCGGGACCTACTCCTACGAGCAGTACTTC.

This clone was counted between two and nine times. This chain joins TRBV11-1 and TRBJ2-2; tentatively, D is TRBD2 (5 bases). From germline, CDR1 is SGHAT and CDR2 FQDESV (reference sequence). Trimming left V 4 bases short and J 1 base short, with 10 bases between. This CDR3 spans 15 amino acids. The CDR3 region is CASSSRDMNTGELFF. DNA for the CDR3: TGTGCCAGCAGCTCGAGGGATATGAACACCGGGGAGCTGTTTTTT. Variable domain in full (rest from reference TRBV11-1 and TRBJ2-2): EAEVAQSPRYKITEKSQAVAFWCDPISGHATLYWYRQILGQGPELLVQFQDESVVDDSQLPKDRFSAERLKGVDSTLKIQPAELGDSAMYLCASSSRDMNTGELFFGEGSRLTVL.

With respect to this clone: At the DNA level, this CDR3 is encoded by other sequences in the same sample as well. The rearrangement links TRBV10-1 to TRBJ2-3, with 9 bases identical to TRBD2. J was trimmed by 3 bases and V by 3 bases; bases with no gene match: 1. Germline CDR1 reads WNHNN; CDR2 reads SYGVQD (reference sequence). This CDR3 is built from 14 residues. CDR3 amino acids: CASSESGGTDTQYF. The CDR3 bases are TGCGCCAGCAGTGAAAGCGGGGGGACAGATACGCAGTATTTT.

The CDR3 spells CASSLGGSVSPLFF. In DNA, the CDR3 is TGTGCCAGCAGCTTAGGAGGGTCTGTCTCCCCACTGTTTTTT. The rearrangement uses TRBV7-9 and TRBJ1-4; D ambiguous. Trimming cost V 1 base and J 13 bases, with 16 bases left between them. From germline, CDR1 is SEHNR and CDR2 FQNEAQ (reference sequence). The CDR3 runs to 14 residues.

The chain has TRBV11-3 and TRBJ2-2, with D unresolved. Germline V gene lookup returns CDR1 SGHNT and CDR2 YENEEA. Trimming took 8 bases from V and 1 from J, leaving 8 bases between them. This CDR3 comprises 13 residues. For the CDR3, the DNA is TGTGCCAGCGGAAGACAGAACACCGGGGAGCTGTTTTTT. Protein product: CASGRQNTGELFF.

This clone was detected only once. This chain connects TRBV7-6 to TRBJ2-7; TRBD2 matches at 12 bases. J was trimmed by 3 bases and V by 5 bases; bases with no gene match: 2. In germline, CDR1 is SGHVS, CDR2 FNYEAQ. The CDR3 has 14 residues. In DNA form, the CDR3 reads TGTGCCAGCAGCCAGACTAGCGGGGGCTACGAGCAGTACTTC. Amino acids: CASSQTSGGYEQYF.

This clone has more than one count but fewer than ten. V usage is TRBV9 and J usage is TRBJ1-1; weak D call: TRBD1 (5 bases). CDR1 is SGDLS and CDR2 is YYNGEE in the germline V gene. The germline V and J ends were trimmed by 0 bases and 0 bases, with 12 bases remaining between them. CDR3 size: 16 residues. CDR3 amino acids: CASSVVPGPMNTEAFF. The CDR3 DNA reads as TGTGCCAGCAGCGTAGTCCCAGGGCCTATGAACACTGAAGCTTTCTTT.

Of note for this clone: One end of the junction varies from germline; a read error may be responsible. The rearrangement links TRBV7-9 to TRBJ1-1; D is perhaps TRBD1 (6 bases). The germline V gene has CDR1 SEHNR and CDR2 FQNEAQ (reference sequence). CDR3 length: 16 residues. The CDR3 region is CSSSFFRGAGNTEAFF. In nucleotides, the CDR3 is TGTTCCAGCAGCTTTTTTCGGGGGGCCGGGAACACTGAAGCTTTCTTT.

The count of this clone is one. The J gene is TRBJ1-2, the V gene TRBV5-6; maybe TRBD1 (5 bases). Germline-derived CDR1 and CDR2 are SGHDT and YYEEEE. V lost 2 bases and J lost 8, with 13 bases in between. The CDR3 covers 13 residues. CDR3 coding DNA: TGTGCCAGCAGCTTCCCGCGGGGCCAAGGCTACACCTTC. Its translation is CASSFPRGQGYTF. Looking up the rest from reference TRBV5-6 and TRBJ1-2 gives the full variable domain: DAGVTQSPTHLIKTRGQQVTLRCSPKSGHDTVSWYQQALGQGPQFIFQYYEEEERQRGNFPDRFSGHQFPNYSSELNVNALLLGDSALYLCASSFPRGQGYTFGSGTRLTVV.

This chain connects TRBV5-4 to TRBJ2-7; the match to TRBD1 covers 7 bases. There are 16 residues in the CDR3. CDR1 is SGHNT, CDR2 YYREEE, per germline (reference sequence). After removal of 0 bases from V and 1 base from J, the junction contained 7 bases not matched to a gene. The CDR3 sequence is CASSLVPQGVSYEQYF. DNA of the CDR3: TGTGCCAGCAGCTTGGTCCCCCAGGGGGTTTCCTACGAGCAGTACTTC.

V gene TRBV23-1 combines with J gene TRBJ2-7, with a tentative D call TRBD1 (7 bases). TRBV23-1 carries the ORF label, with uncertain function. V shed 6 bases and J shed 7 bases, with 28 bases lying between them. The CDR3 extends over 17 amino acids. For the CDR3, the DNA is TGCGCCAGCAGGGGGGGACGGGACAGCAAAACCTTGGGGGAGCAGTACTTC. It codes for CASRGGRDSKTLGEQYF.

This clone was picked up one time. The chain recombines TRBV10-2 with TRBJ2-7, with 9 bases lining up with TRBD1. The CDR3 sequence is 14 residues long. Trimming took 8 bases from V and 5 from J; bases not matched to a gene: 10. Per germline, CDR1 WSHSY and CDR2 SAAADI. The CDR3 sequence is CASAAVGQGNEQYF. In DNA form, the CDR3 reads TGCGCCAGCGCAGCCGTGGGACAGGGAAACGAGCAGTACTTC.

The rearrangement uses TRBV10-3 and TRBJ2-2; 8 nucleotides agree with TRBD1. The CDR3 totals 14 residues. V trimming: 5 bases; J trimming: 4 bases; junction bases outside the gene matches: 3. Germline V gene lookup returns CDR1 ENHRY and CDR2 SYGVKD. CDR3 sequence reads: CAISRTGLTGELFF. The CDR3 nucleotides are TGTGCCATCAGTAGGACAGGGCTCACCGGGGAGCTGTTTTTT.

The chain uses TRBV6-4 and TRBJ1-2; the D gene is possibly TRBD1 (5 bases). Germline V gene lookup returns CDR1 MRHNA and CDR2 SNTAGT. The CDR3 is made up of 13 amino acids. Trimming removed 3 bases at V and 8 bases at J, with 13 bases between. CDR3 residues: CASSEGGNRGYTF. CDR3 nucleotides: TGTGCCAGCAGTGAGGGGGGGAATCGAGGCTACACCTTC.

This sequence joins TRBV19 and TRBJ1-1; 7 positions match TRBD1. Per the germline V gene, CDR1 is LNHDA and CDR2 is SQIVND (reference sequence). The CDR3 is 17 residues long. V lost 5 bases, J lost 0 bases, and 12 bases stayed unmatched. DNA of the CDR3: TGTGCCAGTAGTGCTAACTTTGGGACAGAACTGAACACTGAAGCTTTCTTT. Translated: CASSANFGTELNTEAFF.

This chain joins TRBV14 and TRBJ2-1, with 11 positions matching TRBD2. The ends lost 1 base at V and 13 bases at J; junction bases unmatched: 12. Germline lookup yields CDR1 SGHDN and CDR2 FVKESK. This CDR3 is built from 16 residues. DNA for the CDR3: TGTGCCAGCAGCCAAGGGCAACTAGCGGGGGCCGAATCCCAGTTCTTC. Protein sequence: CASSQGQLAGAESQFF.

The CDR3 sequence is CASSLTSRRYQETQYF. CDR3 DNA: TGTGCCAGCAGCTTAACGTCTAGAAGGTACCAAGAGACCCAGTACTTC. The rearrangement uses TRBV7-3 and TRBJ2-5; D not certain. Germline V gene data show CDR1 as SGHTA and CDR2 as FQGTGA. The V gene lost 0 bases and the J gene lost 0 bases, with 11 bases spanning the gap. The CDR3 runs 16 residues.

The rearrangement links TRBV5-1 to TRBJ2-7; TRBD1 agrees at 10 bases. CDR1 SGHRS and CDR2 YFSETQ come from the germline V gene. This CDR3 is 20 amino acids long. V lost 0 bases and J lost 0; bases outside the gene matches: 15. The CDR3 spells CASSLALGQGFDKGSYEQYF. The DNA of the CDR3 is TGCGCCAGCAGCTTGGCCCTGGGACAGGGGTTTGATAAGGGCTCCTACGAGCAGTACTTC.

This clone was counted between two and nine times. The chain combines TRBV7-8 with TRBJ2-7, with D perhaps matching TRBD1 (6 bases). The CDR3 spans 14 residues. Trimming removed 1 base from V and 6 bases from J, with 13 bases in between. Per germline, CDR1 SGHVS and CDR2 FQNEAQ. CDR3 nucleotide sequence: TGTGCCAGCAGCTTAGTAGGGGGAAGCAGCGAGCAGTACTTC. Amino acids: CASSLVGGSSEQYF.

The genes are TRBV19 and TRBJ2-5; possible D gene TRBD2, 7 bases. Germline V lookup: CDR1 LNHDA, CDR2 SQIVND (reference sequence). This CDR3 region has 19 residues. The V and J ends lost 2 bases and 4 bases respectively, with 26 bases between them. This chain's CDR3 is CASSIRGGIDRSELETQYF. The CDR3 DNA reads TGTGCCAGTAGTATAAGGGGGGGGATAGACAGGTCGGAGCTAGAGACCCAGTACTTC.

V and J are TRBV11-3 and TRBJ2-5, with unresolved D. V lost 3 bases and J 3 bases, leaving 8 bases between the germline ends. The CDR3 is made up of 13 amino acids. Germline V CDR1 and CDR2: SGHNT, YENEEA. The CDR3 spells CASSLRNEETQYF. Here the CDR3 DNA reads TGTGCCAGCAGCTTGAGGAACGAAGAGACCCAGTACTTC.

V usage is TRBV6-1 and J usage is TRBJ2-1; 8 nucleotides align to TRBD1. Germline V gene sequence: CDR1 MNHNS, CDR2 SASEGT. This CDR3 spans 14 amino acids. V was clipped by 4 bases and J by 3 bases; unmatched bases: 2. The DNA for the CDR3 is TGTGCCAGCAGTGTCACAGGGGGCTACAATGAGCAGTTCTTC. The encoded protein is CASSVTGGYNEQFF.

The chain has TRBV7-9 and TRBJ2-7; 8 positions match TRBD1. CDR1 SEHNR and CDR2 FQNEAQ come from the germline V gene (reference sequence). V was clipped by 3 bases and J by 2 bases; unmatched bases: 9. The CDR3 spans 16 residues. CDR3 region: CASSFPAVTGAYEQYF. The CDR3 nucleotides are TGTGCCAGCAGCTTTCCGGCGGTGACAGGGGCCTACGAGCAGTACTTC.